The rows below give T cell receptor beta chains drawn from one sample of a study of post-analysis software for immune sequencing data. TCRdb independently ran MiXCR on the PCR reads; one entry per CDR3 protein. The sample has roughly 800,000 distinct CDR3 sequences; roughly 29% are singletons. The sample taken for sequencing was blood. These TCRs come from a girl between 5 and 17 years old with multiple sclerosis. The CDR3 runs from the conserved cysteine through the conserved F or W. A D gene is named only where the DNA matches it firmly. Only some rows state a clone size, as once, few, many or a class for expanded clones.

D | size | J | V | DNA | CDR3
. | once | TRBJ2-7 | TRBV6-8 | TGTGCCAGCAGTTACGGGACGGGGCCCCGAAACGAGCAGTACTTC | CASSYGTGPRNEQYF
. | once | TRBJ2-6 | TRBV7-8 | TGTGCCAGCAGCTTAGTTGTGCAGGGACCCTCTGGGGCCAACGTCCTGACTTTC | CASSLVVQGPSGANVLTF
. | few | TRBJ2-3 | TRBV14 | TGTGCCAGCAGCCCCGGCGCCGCGGGAGATACGCAGTATTTT | CASSPGAAGDTQYF
. | . | TRBJ2-6 | TRBV7-2 | TGTGCCAGCAGCTTAACTCTCGGTTCTGGGGCCAACGTCCTGACTTTC | CASSLTLGSGANVLTF
. | many | TRBJ2-7 | TRBV7-8 | TGTGCCAGCAGCTTAGGGACTGTTTACGAGCAGTACTTC | CASSLGTVYEQYF
TRBD1 | . | TRBJ2-2 | TRBV2 | TGTGCCAGCAGTGAGGATAGGGGGCCCGCCGGGGAGCTGTTTTTT | CASSEDRGPAGELFF
. | few | TRBJ2-5 | TRBV9 | TGTGCCAGCAGCGTCCGGGTGGGACGGGAGACCCAGTACTTC | CASSVRVGRETQYF
TRBD1 | few | TRBJ2-7 | TRBV7-9 | TGTGCCAGCAATCAAAACGGGGCAGGGGGCGAGGAGTACTTC | CASNQNGAGGEEYF
TRBD1 | few | TRBJ2-3 | TRBV20-1 | TGCAGTGCCTGGACAGGGGGCATGGCAGATACGCAGTGTTTT | CSAWTGGMADTQCF
TRBD1 | . | TRBJ1-2 | TRBV11-2 | TGTGCCAGCAGCTTAGTGGCAGGGGGTAACTATGGCTACACCTTC | CASSLVAGGNYGYTF
. | . | TRBJ1-2 | TRBV10-3 | TGTGCCATCAGTGGGACAGAAGCTCCTGGAGGCTACACCTTC | CAISGTEAPGGYTF
TRBD1 | . | TRBJ2-1 | TRBV5-1 | TGCGCCAGCAGATTTGGACAGGGCGGAGGCAATGAGCAGTTCTTC | CASRFGQGGGNEQFF
TRBD2 | few | TRBJ2-1 | TRBV12-3/TRBV12-4 | TGTGCCAGCAGTTTTTATCTAGCGGGAGGGCGGGATGAGCAGTTCTTC | CASSFYLAGGRDEQFF
TRBD2 | few | TRBJ2-1 | TRBV7-2 | TGTGCCAGCAGGTTAGCGGGAGGGCCTGTCAATGAGCAGTTCTTC | CASRLAGGPVNEQFF
TRBD2 | . | TRBJ2-5 | TRBV2 | TGTGCCAGCAGTGGGGGACTAGCGGGAGGAGAGACCCAGTACTTC | CASSGGLAGGETQYF
. | few | TRBJ1-1 | TRBV14 | TGTGCCAGCAGCCTACAGTCGTTCACTGAAGCTTTCTTT | CASSLQSFTEAFF
TRBD1 | . | TRBJ1-2 | TRBV10-3 | TGTGCCATCAGTGAAGGACAGGGGGCGCGGGTTTTGTATGGCTACACCTTC | CAISEGQGARVLYGYTF
TRBD2 | . | TRBJ2-1 | TRBV11-2 | TGTGCCAGCAGCTCCTTAGCGGGGGGGCCGGTCCATGAGCAGTTCTTC | CASSSLAGGPVHEQFF
TRBD2 | few | TRBJ2-1 | TRBV2 | TGTGCCAGCAGTGGACTAGCGGGGAACAATGAGCAGTTCTTC | CASSGLAGNNEQFF
. | . | TRBJ2-5 | TRBV7-2 | TGTGCCAGCAGGAACCGGGACTTGGGACAAGAGACCCAGTACTTC | CASRNRDLGQETQYF
TRBD2 | few | TRBJ2-7 | TRBV3-1 | TGTGCCAGCAGCCAAGTGAGACCAAGCGGGACCAGCTCCTACGAGCAGTACTTC | CASSQVRPSGTSSYEQYF
TRBD1 | many | TRBJ2-5 | TRBV7-8 | TGTGCCAGCAGCCCACAGACAGGGGACGGGACCCAGTACTTC | CASSPQTGDGTQYF
TRBD1 | few | TRBJ2-7 | TRBV5-6 | TGTGCCAGCAGCCAAGCTTGGACAGGGCCCTACGAGCAGTACTTC | CASSQAWTGPYEQYF
. | . | TRBJ2-7 | TRBV7-2 | TGTGCCAGCAGCGGGGGACTGAGGAGCTCCTACGAGCAGTACTTC | CASSGGLRSSYEQYF
TRBD2 | many | TRBJ2-1 | TRBV20-1 | TGCAGTGCGGGGCGGGAGTCCCCCTTCAATGAGCAGTTCTTC | CSAGRESPFNEQFF
. | few | TRBJ2-5 | TRBV10-3 | TGTGCCACCGCCGGTCAAGAGACCCAGTACTTC | CATAGQETQYF
TRBD2 | . | TRBJ2-2 | TRBV4-3 | TGCGCCAGCAGCCAACTTATAGCGGGAGCGGACACCGGGGAGCTGTTTTTT | CASSQLIAGADTGELFF
TRBD1 | few | TRBJ1-2 | TRBV24-1 | TGTGCCACCAGTGATCCGAGGACAGGGTCGGATGGCTACACCTTC | CATSDPRTGSDGYTF
. | . | TRBJ2-2 | TRBV6-2/TRBV6-3 | TGTGCCAGCACCAAGCCCCAGTTGACCGGGGAGCTGTTTTTT | CASTKPQLTGELFF
. | once | TRBJ2-7 | TRBV20-1 | TGCAGTGCCCCGGGGGCCCAGGGGCACGAGCAGTACTTC | CSAPGAQGHEQYF
. | . | TRBJ2-5 | TRBV20-1 | TGCAGCGCTCTCAAGACGGGAGAGACCCAGTACTTC | CSALKTGETQYF
TRBD1 | . | TRBJ1-6 | TRBV7-8 | TGTGCCAGCAGCTTTAGCGGAGGACAGGTTTTTGATTCACCCCTCCACTTT | CASSFSGGQVFDSPLHF
. | few | TRBJ1-2 | TRBV10-3 | TGTGCCATCAGTGTCTATAACCAGGACTATGGCTACACCTTC | CAISVYNQDYGYTF
. | . | TRBJ2-1 | TRBV29-1 | TGCAGCGTTGGGCAGATAGTTTACAATGAGCAGTTCTTC | CSVGQIVYNEQFF
. | . | TRBJ2-5 | TRBV20-1 | TGCAGTGCTTGTAAACAGGGCCTACTTCAAGAGACCCAGTACTTC | CSACKQGLLQETQYF
TRBD1 | . | TRBJ1-4 | TRBV20-1 | TGCAGTGCTAGCCCGCAGGGGGCGGTGAAACTGTTTTTT | CSASPQGAVKLFF
TRBD1 | few | TRBJ2-7 | TRBV12-3/TRBV12-4 | TGTGCCAGCAGTCGCCTGGGACAGGGGGGAGACGAGCAGTACTTC | CASSRLGQGGDEQYF
. | . | TRBJ2-3 | TRBV27 | TGTGCCAGCAGTTACGAGACAGTCCTGGCCGTGGGTACGCAGTATTTT | CASSYETVLAVGTQYF
. | . | TRBJ1-2 | TRBV7-2 | TGTGCCAGCAGTTCGTTGCAGGGCTACTATGGCTACACCTTC | CASSSLQGYYGYTF
TRBD1 | . | TRBJ1-5 | TRBV7-2 | TGTGCCAGCAGCTTTTCGGGACAGGGGACTCAGCCCCAGCATTTT | CASSFSGQGTQPQHF
. | few | TRBJ2-1 | TRBV7-9 | TGTGCCAGCAGCGGAGAAGGGAGCTCCTACAATGAGCAGTTCTTC | CASSGEGSSYNEQFF
. | . | TRBJ1-5 | TRBV2 | TGTGCCAGCAGTGAAGCAATCACCCTCAATCAGCCCCAGCATTTT | CASSEAITLNQPQHF
. | few | TRBJ1-2 | TRBV5-1 | TGCGCCAGCAGCTTGGCCTTTACCCTAGACGTGGATGGGGGCTACACCTTC | CASSLAFTLDVDGGYTF
TRBD2 | . | TRBJ2-1 | TRBV9 | TGTGCCAGCAGCGCCTATAGCGGGAGGTCCGATGAGCAGTTCTTC | CASSAYSGRSDEQFF
TRBD2 | . | TRBJ2-3 | TRBV5-5 | TGTGCCAGCAGCTTGTCCCCTAGCGGACCGTCGGCAGATACGCAGTATTTT | CASSLSPSGPSADTQYF
TRBD2 | many | TRBJ2-3 | TRBV10-3 | TGTGCCATCAGTGAGGTAGTAGCGGCTAGCGGCCGGAGGCAGTATTTT | CAISEVVAASGRRQYF
TRBD1 | few | TRBJ2-7 | TRBV2 | TGTGCCAGCAGAGGGGCACAGGGGGCGGGAGCCTACGAGCAGTACTTC | CASRGAQGAGAYEQYF
. | . | TRBJ1-6 | TRBV2 | TGTGCCAGAGGGGCCGGGACGGACGGTTCACCCCTCCACTTT | CARGAGTDGSPLHF
. | few | TRBJ2-3 | TRBV28 | TGTGCCGCGGGTCGGGGGAGCACAGATACGCAGTATTTT | CAAGRGSTDTQYF